The T cell receptor (beta chain) under discussion was sequenced for a study of shared T cell receptors in the human thymus. Only in-frame clones appear in the TCRdb table, and some are missing; sequencing was by immunoSEQ multiplex PCR. Among about 730,000 clones listed, 80% to 90% were seen once. This CDR3 spans 14 amino acids. Germline V gene data show CDR1 as LNHDA and CDR2 as SQIVND (reference sequence). With 3 bases removed from V and 5 bases from J, the gap between germline ends came to 11 bases. These same records also appear under a second study, on human thymus T cells. Per that paper: Finnish infants who were healthy and having corrective surgery for congenital heart defects made up the donors. During corrective heart surgery, resections were taken, and the thymus tissue came from them. In thymic and blood repertoires alike, V and J usage looked biased. Unrelated individuals were reported by related research to share highly overlapping thymic repertoires.

This clonotype was sampled from a girl in the first two years of life with a congenital heart defect. Source material: thymocytes. The rearrangement links TRBV19 to TRBJ1-5; D is possibly TRBD1 (6 bases). In DNA form, the CDR3 reads TGTGCCAGTAGTATTTCGGCAGGGGATCAGCCCCAGCATTTT. Translated, it gives CASSISAGDQPQHF.